What follows describes a single T cell receptor (beta chain). This sample stems from a study of blood T cell repertoires in COVID-19. Study as a whole: The United States, Italy and Spain provided the acute and convalescent COVID-19 samples.

The CDR3 length is 14 residues. CDR1 and CDR2 (germline): SNHLY, FYNNEI. V was pared by 3 bases and J by 8 bases, with 4 bases of the junction left unmatched. The table came from immunoSEQ multiplex PCR; TCRdb's copy has only in-frame clones and leaves some out. The data contain about 260,000 clones, about 87% of them singletons. Material for sequencing was peripheral blood. This TCR was recovered from a woman between 40 and 50 years old with acute or convalescent COVID-19. V and J are TRBV2 and TRBJ1-6; 7 bases are shared with TRBD1. The DNA of the CDR3 is TGTGCCAGCAGTGACTCGGGACAGTATTCACCCCTCCACTTT. This sequence encodes CASSDSGQYSPLHF.